The T cell receptor (beta chain) described here comes from a study of CD8+ T cells in alopecia areata. Study information: Treated patients were dosed with oral tofacitinib, taking 5 to 10 mg twice daily.

General study points: Higher clonality was seen in lesional scalp than in normal scalp, especially in alopecia totalis/universalis.

Alopecia areata patients provided lesional scalp punch biopsies and peripheral blood. Sorting from PBMCs produced CD4+ and CD8+ T cells. Once RNA had been extracted, it was reverse transcribed into cDNA to act as the sequencing template. Profiled with immunoSEQ multiplex PCR; TCRdb holds only in-frame clones, not every one. The repertoire has about 150,000 clones, 40% to 50% of them found once; the top ten carry approximately 7%. Turning to this clone: Its antigen is currently unknown.

CDR1 is SGHDN and CDR2 is FVKESK in the germline V gene. This CDR3 region has 15 residues. Trimming stripped 4 bases from V and 3 bases from J, with 13 bases between. The source of this sequence is a human donor with alopecia areata. Source material: CD4+ T cells sorted from blood. This chain links TRBV14 with TRBJ2-1, with D possibly being TRBD2 (6 bases). The CDR3 region has the DNA TGTGCCAGCAGCCGTCTAGCGATTCACTACAATGAGCAGTTCTTC. This gives the protein CASSRLAIHYNEQFF.